One T cell receptor (beta chain) is described in this entry. What it binds is unknown. In the original workflow: Between roughly 23,224 and 700,000 TCRs appeared in each sample, and the median stood at around 92,000. TCRdb processed the RACE reads anew with MiXCR; each CDR3 protein has one entry. TCRdb, not the authors, supplied the V and J calls. Of around 120,000 distinct CDR3 sequences in the sample, about 13% were seen once. These data come from a study of human T cells and chemical hapten exposure. Whole-study findings and limits: The presence of alopecia in the donors means their immune response may differ from healthy people's.

This CDR3 is built from 16 residues. Per the germline V gene, CDR1 is GTSNPN and CDR2 is SVGIG (reference sequence). V was trimmed by 3 bases and J by 3 bases, leaving 18 bases between them. Indicated time point: pre-sensitization, week 0. The treatment here: therapeutic diphenylcyclopropenone sensitization with weekly scalp DPC. Donors, patients with alopecia ranging from 18 to 70 years old and judged suitable for DPC, provided samples. This receptor was taken from a young woman with alopecia areata. Some clones in this sample may be carry-over from other donors' samples. Source: whole blood, taken in connection with sensitization to the hapten diphenylcyclopropenone (DPC). The chain has TRBV30 and TRBJ2-1, with D possibly matching TRBD1 (6 bases). The chain's CDR3 is CAWRLSRGKVYNEQFF. CDR3 sequence (DNA): TGTGCCTGGAGGCTATCCAGGGGTAAAGTCTACAATGAGCAGTTCTTC.